This T cell receptor (beta chain) is drawn from a study of blood T cell repertoires in COVID-19. Authors' data handling: Amplification of reference gene primers provided the estimated nucleated cell counts. Here immunoSEQ multiplex PCR was the method, and the copy in TCRdb shows in-frame clones only, minus some. V and J calls and clone size follow that table, whereas D and trimming were derived from the DNA. Seen here are around 210,000 clones, nearly 90% observed once, and the top ten hold 15% to 20%. The CDR3 totals 12 residues. Trimming removed 3 bases at V and 1 base at J, with 6 bases between. The V gene's germline CDR1 is DFQATT and CDR2 SNEGSKA (reference sequence).

The TCR originated in a man over 45 with COVID-19, enrolled during active disease. This chain uses TRBV20-1 with TRBJ1-1; no reliable D call. The material sequenced was peripheral blood. CDR3 residues: CSASAGNTEAFF. In DNA form, the CDR3 reads TGCAGTGCTAGTGCAGGGAACACTGAAGCTTTCTTT.